Listed here is a single T cell receptor beta chain. One entry per CDR3 protein, called by TCRdb with MiXCR from the RT-PCR reads. Among 550,000 to 750,000 distinct CDR3 sequences listed, approximately 15% were seen once. The material sequenced was memory CD4+ T cells from blood. The receptor was derived from a female donor in good health, serving as a healthy control.

CDR3 sequence (DNA): TGCAGTGCTAGAGACCAGACTAGTGGTTCCTACGAGCAGTACTTC. Translated: CSARDQTSGSYEQYF. The V call is TRBV20-1, the J call TRBJ2-7; D possibly corresponds to TRBD2 (6 bases). This CDR3 region has 15 residues. The germline V gene has CDR1 DFQATT and CDR2 SNEGSKA (reference sequence). Between the trimmed V and J ends, which lost 0 bases and 1 base, there was a span of 13 bases.